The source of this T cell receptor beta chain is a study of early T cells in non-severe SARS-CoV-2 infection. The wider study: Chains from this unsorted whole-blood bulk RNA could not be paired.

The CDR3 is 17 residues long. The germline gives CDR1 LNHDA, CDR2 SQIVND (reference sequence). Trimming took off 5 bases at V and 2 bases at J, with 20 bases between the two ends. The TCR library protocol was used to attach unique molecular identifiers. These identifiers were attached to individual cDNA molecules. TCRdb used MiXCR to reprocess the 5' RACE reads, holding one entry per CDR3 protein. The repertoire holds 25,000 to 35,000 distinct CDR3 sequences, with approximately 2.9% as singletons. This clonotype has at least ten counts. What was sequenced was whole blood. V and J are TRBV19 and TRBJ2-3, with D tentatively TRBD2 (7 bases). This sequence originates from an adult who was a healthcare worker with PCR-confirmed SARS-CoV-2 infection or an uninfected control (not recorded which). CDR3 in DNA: TGTGCCAGTAGTGATTCGGGGGGCTTCCACTTCACAGATACGCAGTATTTT. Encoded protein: CASSDSGGFHFTDTQYF.